This T cell receptor (beta chain) was retrieved from a study of cytomegalovirus exposure and HLA in healthy donors. General study results and limits: The study labeled 164 TCR beta chains cytomegalovirus-associated.

Researchers ran the PCR with 60 Vbeta and 13 Jbeta primers. Using immunoSEQ multiplex PCR, the repertoire was profiled, and TCRdb retains in-frame clones only, with some absent. The data show nearly 110,000 clones, approximately 82% seen once. With regard to this clone: Its antigen remains unidentified.

The junction had 8 bases not matched to a gene; V was cut back by 4 bases and J by 0 bases. Germline V gene data show CDR1 as MNHEY and CDR2 as SVGAGI. This CDR3 has 16 amino acids. Material: PBMCs. This chain uses TRBV6-5 with TRBJ1-1; the match to TRBD1 covers 7 bases. The source is a man in his forties or fifties in good health and CMV-seronegative. CDR3 sequence (DNA): TGTGCCAGCAGTTTAACCGGGACAGCAATGAACACTGAAGCTTTCTTT. Translation: CASSLTGTAMNTEAFF.